The entry below gives a single T cell receptor beta chain sequence along with its context. The target of this receptor is not known. No base-level quality is on record; no much larger clone is a single base apart. Per the germline V gene, MDHEN is the CDR1 and SYDVKM is the CDR2. Including cysteine and phenylalanine, the CDR3 has 15 amino acids. This entry keeps only the CDR3 DNA: 45 bases, framed from base 1. V loses 3 bases, J loses 0 bases, and the germline ends lie 9 bases apart. The data belong to a study of a mutant IDH1 vaccine in newly diagnosed glioma (dated by TCRdb to the early 2020s). For the wider study: Patients were given eight vaccinations, in weeks 1, 3, 5, 7, 11, 15, 19 and 23, which matched visits V03 through V10. Vaccination started 4-6 weeks after radiotherapy alone, or was given together with temozolomide cycles in the groups whose treatment included chemotherapy. The roughly 32 treated patients were around 62% male and 37.5% female, with a mean age of 40.4 years. Before enrollment, most patients had been given radiochemotherapy with temozolomide as standard therapy, while the rest had received either radiotherapy alone or temozolomide alone. Six visits were used for peripheral blood collection: V03 (baseline), V05, V07, V10, V12 and V13. Longitudinal TCRB deep sequencing was done for 25 to 30 treated patients, wherever samples were available for exploratory analyses.

What this sample's time point label stands for: week 5, during vaccination. A 20-mer mutant IDH1 peptide at 300 micrograms in Montanide made up each vaccine dose, which was injected subcutaneously together with topical imiquimod. Newly diagnosed WHO grade 3 or 4 IDH1-mutant astrocytomas showing loss of nuclear ATRX were present in the donors. The samples were drawn from NOA16, a multicentre, single-arm, open-label phase I trial in Germany that tested a mutant IDH1 peptide vaccine in humans for the first time. Genomic DNA for TCRB sequencing was isolated from EDTA blood with the DNeasy Blood and Tissue Kit. Library prep was done by the immunoSEQ multiplex PCR assay. The hsTCRB Kit was used according to the manufacturer's protocol to amplify rearranged TCR beta chain sequences. Sequencing of TCRB libraries was carried out on an Illumina MiSeq. The original methods were these. The proprietary platform of the kit vendor was used for demultiplexing, trimming and gene mapping. TCRdb obtained this table from immuneACCESS and retained in-frame rearrangements with V and J assigned. These tables miss some clones; where compared with another copy, unresolved V genes account for less than half of the shortfall, and the remainder is unexplained. That table is the source of V, J and clone size, and D and trimming were worked out from the DNA. The sample table lists 75,000 to 85,000 clones, about 91% of them with a count of one. In total, the top ten clones hold about 0.61% of the sample.

General study outcomes and caveats: Changes in the top peripheral T cell clonotypes picked up by TCRB sequencing did not appear to be linked to pseudoprogression. PBMC samples for TCRB deep sequencing were selected based on availability. Across multiple MHC alleles, vaccine-induced immune responses were seen in more than 80% of patients. The authors stated that sample limitations prevented analyses of patient blood samples from being reproduced.

The sample was PBMCs, taken from a glioma patient whose treatment included an IDH1 peptide vaccine. This clonotype was obtained from a woman in her 50s with glioma. The rearranged chain carries TRBV28 and TRBJ1-5; D gene: possibly TRBD1, on 6 matching bases. This receptor has the CDR3 CASSFRGYSNQPQHF. The nucleotides read TGTGCCAGCAGTTTCAGGGGATATAGCAATCAGCCCCAGCATTTT.